This TCR beta chain stems from a study of OX40 agonist ivuxolimab in advanced cancers. Context from the whole study: The costimulatory receptor OX40 (CD134) was targeted by ivuxolimab, a fully human IgG2 agonistic monoclonal antibody. Prior anti-PD-1, anti-PD-L1 or anti-CTLA-4 therapy was permitted, and checkpoint inhibitors had been received by less than 45% of dose-escalation patients. The paper describes the monotherapy dose-escalation part (N of about 47 patients) of the phase I trial of ivuxolimab. In the dose-escalation cohort, 82.7% of patients were male, and the mean age was roughly 60 years, with a range of roughly 20 to 85. Intravenous ivuxolimab was administered to patients every 2 weeks at six dose levels: 0.01, 0.1, 0.3, 1.5, 3 and 10 mg/kg. Partial responses occurred in three dose-escalation patients, of whom one had hepatocellular carcinoma and two had cutaneous melanoma. Of the roughly 52 dose-escalation patients, hepatocellular carcinoma was present in approximately 20, melanoma in roughly 15, renal cell carcinoma in 9 and head and neck cancer in 9. Peripheral TCRbeta sequencing aimed to test whether ivuxolimab altered TCR sequence diversity and caused clonal T-cell expansion. Results the study describes overall, beyond this receptor: In partial responders in the 0.1-3.0 mg/kg groups, normalized peripheral clonal expansion was found to be among the lowest, especially among CD8+ T cells. Clonal expansion of both CD4+ and CD8+ blood T cells was observed from baseline to week 6 at doses 0.1 to 3.0 mg/kg. On average, CD8+ T cells showed more expanded clones than CD4+ T cells after ivuxolimab. Low levels of normalized T-cell clonal expansion were also shown by some nonresponding patients. The antigen specificity of the clonally expanded peripheral T cells was not determined.

Worth noting for this clone: Its cognate antigen has yet to be identified. The record has no base qualities; no much larger clone is one base away.

Genomic DNA was isolated from the sorted cells so that the TCRbeta CDR3 region could be sequenced. The immunoSEQ Assay was used to sequence the TCRbeta CDR3 regions. This immuneACCESS table, as held by TCRdb, lists in-frame sequences with V and J called but not all clones. Of the missing ones, under half trace to an unresolved V gene in checked studies; the others have no known cause. A total of about 81,000 clones appear in this sample, around 84% of them only once. The top ten constitute more than 6% of the sample. Patients with a history of autoimmune disease or receiving systemic immunosuppression were excluded from the trial. Peripheral blood for TCR sequencing was collected from all dose cohorts at baseline, on cycle 4 day 1, and on cycle 7 day 1. The samples were drawn from a first-in-human, open-label, multicenter phase I dose-escalation trial of ivuxolimab. Adults with locally advanced or metastatic melanoma, renal cell, hepatocellular, or head and neck squamous cell carcinoma were enrolled in the trial. Before TCR sequencing, CD4+ T cells and CD8+ T cells were sorted from peripheral blood as separate populations.

The germline V gene gives CDR1 as MGHDK and CDR2 as SYGVNS. V is pared back by 5 bases and J by 9 bases, with 11 bases lying between the germline termini. Inclusive of the bounding cysteine and phenylalanine, the CDR3 is 11 residues long. Only the CDR3 portion is preserved as DNA: 33 bases, with reading frame beginning at the first base. This clonotype was sampled from an adult with an advanced solid tumor such as melanoma, head and neck, liver or kidney cancer. The chain is encoded by TRBV25-1 joined to TRBJ2-7; no D gene can be assigned with confidence. The specimen was CD4+ or CD8+ T cells sorted from blood, collected in a trial of the OX40 agonist ivuxolimab. The DNA sequence follows: TGTGCCAGCAGTCCACAAACGGTGCAGTACTTC. Translated, it gives CASSPQTVQYF.